Here is one T cell receptor (beta chain) with its context. This clone's antigen is unknown. No much larger clone is present one base from it, and per-base qualities are unavailable. The sample originates from a study of cytomegalovirus exposure and HLA in healthy donors (dated by TCRdb to about 2017). Background on the whole study: According to a later analysis, one platform produced both the 120 validation repertoires and the roughly 640 repertoires of the first cohort. The study combined high-throughput TCR immunosequencing, statistical association of individual TCRs with disease status, and machine learning to predict cytomegalovirus infection status. In addition to the first cohort of 650 to 800 subjects, a separate validation cohort of approximately 130 different subjects was used. The study aimed to test whether cataloging public T cell receptors could reveal signatures of past pathogen exposure. What the research found in general, with its limitations: According to the authors, the approach could potentially be generalized to other disease states and immunological phenotypes. All 130 or so repertoires were used to score co-occurrence in the validation cohort in a later analysis, because that analysis had no HLA typing for the cohort. Of the cluster scores, approximately 95% were above 0 in a later analysis, which found that TCRs clustered in the first cohort also tended to co-occur in the 95 to 150 validation repertoires. The study gave a list of roughly 150 TCR beta chains associated with cytomegalovirus. In vitro tests confirmed that a few of the cytomegalovirus-associated TCR beta chains recognize cytomegalovirus antigens. Most TCR sequences were observed very rarely across donors, whereas some public TCRs were present in many individuals. The classifier was reported to diagnose cytomegalovirus status with high specificity and sensitivity in both the original and validation cohorts.

The donors were included in the validation cohort of over a hundred subjects, a group kept apart from the roughly 670-subject first cohort. Receptor amplification or capture employed the immunoSEQ multiplex PCR assay. Processing in the source paper ran as follows. A statistical classification framework was developed to diagnose cytomegalovirus status using the catalog of TCR beta chain sequences. The table was pulled from immuneACCESS by TCRdb, which kept in-frame rearrangements only. Such tables lose some clones; where checked, under half of the loss comes from unresolved V genes, and the rest has no known cause. V and J calls and clone size follow that table, whereas D and trimming were derived from the DNA. The sample contains around 350,000 clones, approximately 90% of them found a single time. Together, the top ten hold roughly 0.82% of the sample. The specimen sequenced was PBMCs. The TCR sequence derives from a woman aged 18-29 years in good health and CMV-seronegative.

DNA sequence: TGCGCCAGCAGCGCGCGGGCAGGGACTGAGAGTGGCTACACCTTC. This translates into CASSARAGTESGYTF. The chain is assembled from TRBV5-1 and TRBJ1-2, and possibly TRBD1, on 5 matching bases. The CDR3 runs 15 amino acids, cysteine and phenylalanine included. Only CDR3 DNA remains: 45 bases, in frame from the first base. The germline ends are 20 bases apart after V is trimmed by 4 bases and J by 7 bases. From a lookup of the germline V gene, CDR1 and CDR2 are SGHRS and YFSETQ.